The subject of this entry is one TCR beta chain. It has no known antigen specificity. Per-base quality was not reported, and no clone a single base away is much larger than it. The data were obtained in a study of blood T cell repertoires in COVID-19 (TCRdb year 2020). About the investigation overall: Samples covering the acute and convalescent phases of COVID-19 were provided by collaborators in the United States, Italy and Spain. The prospective study material was composed of cDNA or gDNA derived from T cells, B-cell-depleted T cells, or PBMCs. Deeply sampled blood TCRbeta repertoires from subjects exposed to, actively infected with, or recovered from COVID-19 were included in the dataset. The repertoires were released in a freely available public database meant as a resource for research on the immune response to SARS-CoV-2. The samples were drawn from two sources: the first 160 participants of the ongoing ImmuneRACE study, and approximately 1,300 subjects contributed by 6 global collaborators. Nearly every sample came with metadata listing a de-identified subject ID, COVID-19 status, age in years and sex. Where available, HLA class I and class II types were obtained from metadata supplied by the sample provider rather than from assay-based typing. Points the paper makes about the study in general: The quantity of clinical and demographic metadata differed by source and by participant and was supplied without curation.

The immunoSEQ Assay, a bias-controlled multiplex PCR, was used to amplify TCRbeta CDR3 regions from genomic DNA. The authors' analysis ran thus. Within the assay, amplification of reference gene primers was used to estimate how many nucleated cells each sample contained. To quantify the absolute abundance of each unique TCRbeta CDR3 rearrangement, sequence reads were collapsed and filtered. For each sample, productive Simpson clonality was calculated as the square root of Simpson's diversity index across productive rearrangements. Sourced from immuneACCESS, this table was stored by TCRdb with only in-frame sequences that have V and J called. A share of the clones is absent; for the studies checked, an unresolved V gene accounts for under half, and the remainder has no known explanation. Clone size and V and J calls were adopted from that table, with D and trimming inferred from the DNA. The sample has about 250,000 clones on record, more than 70% of them singletons. The top ten clonotypes cover roughly 5% of the sample.

The CDR3, cysteine through phenylalanine, is 18 amino acids long. The kept DNA is CDR3 alone, 54 bases in frame from the first base. From a lookup of the germline V gene, CDR1 and CDR2 are MDHEN and SYDVKM. V is pared back by 5 bases and J by 0 bases, with 20 bases lying between the germline termini. Collaborating institutions collected whole blood in K2EDTA tubes following their own protocols. For TCRbeta analysis, collaborators shipped samples in one of three forms: frozen whole blood, isolated PBMCs, or DNA extracted from either of those sample types. This sequence uses TRBV28 and TRBJ1-5, with an unclear D gene assignment. This TCR came from a man older than 75 with acute or convalescent COVID-19. The sequencing sample was made of peripheral blood. The CDR3 region reads CASSPSGVLHYSNQPQHF. The DNA sequence follows: TGTGCCAGCAGTCCCTCAGGTGTTCTCCATTATAGCAATCAGCCCCAGCATTTT.